This T cell receptor (beta chain) came from a study of cytomegalovirus exposure and HLA in healthy donors. The study's findings and limits: In an earlier analysis, in 620 or so donors, most V segments appeared productive either ~87% or ~30% of the time. The listing of 150 to 200 TCR beta chains classed them as cytomegalovirus-associated.

Germline CDR1 reads SQVTM; CDR2 reads ANQGSEA. The CDR3 spans 14 residues. V lost 4 bases to trimming and J lost 1 base, with 13 bases between them. With 60 Vbeta and 13 Jbeta primers, the PCR was carried out. Using immunoSEQ multiplex PCR, the repertoire was profiled, and TCRdb retains in-frame clones only, with some absent. The repertoire holds 65,000 to 95,000 clones, with 75% as singletons. This clone was seen more than once but under ten times. Its matching antigen is unknown. Sequencing was performed on PBMCs. This clonotype was sampled from a man aged 65-85 years in good health and CMV-seronegative. V usage is TRBV29-1 and J usage is TRBJ2-5, with D possibly TRBD2 on 7 matching bases. For the CDR3, the DNA is TGCAGCGTTGGCAGGGGCGGGGGCCAAGAGACCCAGTACTTC. Protein sequence: CSVGRGGGQETQYF.